These 2 T cell receptor beta chains share one sample of origin, sequenced in a study of T cells in Graves' hyperthyroidism and ophthalmopathy. The TCR beta CDR3 regions underwent amplification using RNA transcripts as the source. The TCR CDR3 first-round RT-PCR relied on the HTBI primer set. TCRdb used MiXCR to reprocess the multiplex PCR reads, holding one entry per CDR3 protein. This sample yields fewer than 600,000 distinct CDR3 sequences, of which approximately 15% are seen a single time; approximately 15% belongs to the top ten. The sample taken for sequencing was blood. These receptors all stem from a woman aged 40-49 years with Graves' hyperthyroidism.

This clonotype was seen ten or more times. The chain's CDR3 is CASSWVAEAFF. For the CDR3, the DNA is TGTGCCAGCAGTTGGGTAGCTGAAGCTTTCTTT. This rearrangement joins TRBV28 to TRBJ1-1; D gene uncertain. The length of the CDR3 is 11 residues. Germline CDR1 MDHEN, CDR2 SYDVKM. The germline V and J ends were trimmed by 4 bases and 6 bases, with 6 bases remaining between them.

This clonotype has ten or more counts. V usage is TRBV20-1 and J usage is TRBJ2-7; 10 nucleotides align to TRBD2. This CDR3 spans 15 amino acids. Losses at the gene ends were 0 bases for V and 1 base for J; bases not matched to a gene: 3. Germline loops: CDR1 DFQATT, CDR2 SNEGSKA (reference sequence). CDR3 region: CSARERTSGSYEQYF. The CDR3 DNA sequence: TGCAGTGCTAGAGAGCGGACTAGCGGTTCCTACGAGCAGTACTTC.